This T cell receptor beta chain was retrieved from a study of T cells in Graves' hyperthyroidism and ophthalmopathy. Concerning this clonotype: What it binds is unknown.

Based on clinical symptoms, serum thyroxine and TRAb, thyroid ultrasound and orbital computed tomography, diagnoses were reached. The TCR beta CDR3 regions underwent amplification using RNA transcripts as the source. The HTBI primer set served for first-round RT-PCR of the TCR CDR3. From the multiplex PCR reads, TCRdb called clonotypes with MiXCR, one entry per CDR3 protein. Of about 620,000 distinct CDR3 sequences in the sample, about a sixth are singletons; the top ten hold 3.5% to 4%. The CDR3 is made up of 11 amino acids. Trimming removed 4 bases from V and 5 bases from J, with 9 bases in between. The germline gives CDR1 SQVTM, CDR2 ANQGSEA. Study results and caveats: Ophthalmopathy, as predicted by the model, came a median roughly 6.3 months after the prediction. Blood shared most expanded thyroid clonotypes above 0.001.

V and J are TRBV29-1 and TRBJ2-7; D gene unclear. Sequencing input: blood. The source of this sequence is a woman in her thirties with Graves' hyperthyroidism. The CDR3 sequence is CSVGVFHEQYF. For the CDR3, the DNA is TGCAGCGTTGGTGTGTTCCACGAGCAGTACTTC.